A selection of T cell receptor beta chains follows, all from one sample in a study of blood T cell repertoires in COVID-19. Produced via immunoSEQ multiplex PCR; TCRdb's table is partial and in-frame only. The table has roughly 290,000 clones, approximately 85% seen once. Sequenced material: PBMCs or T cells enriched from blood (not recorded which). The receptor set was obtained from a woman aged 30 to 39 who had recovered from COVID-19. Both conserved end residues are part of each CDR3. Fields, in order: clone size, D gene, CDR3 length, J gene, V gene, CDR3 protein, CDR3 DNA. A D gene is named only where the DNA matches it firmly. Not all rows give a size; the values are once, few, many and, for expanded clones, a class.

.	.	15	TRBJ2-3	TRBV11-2	CASSLANPSTDTQYF	TGTGCCAGCAGCTTAGCTAACCCTAGCACAGATACGCAGTATTTT
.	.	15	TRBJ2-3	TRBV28	CASSLSGRGADTQYF	TGTGCCAGCAGTTTATCAGGCAGGGGGGCAGATACGCAGTATTTT
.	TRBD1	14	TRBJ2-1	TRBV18	CASSSGTGWNEQFF	TGTGCCAGCTCATCCGGGACAGGGTGGAATGAGCAGTTCTTC
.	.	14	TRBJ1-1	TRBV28	CASRGPGGKTEAFF	TGTGCCAGCAGAGGGCCGGGGGGTAAAACTGAAGCTTTCTTT
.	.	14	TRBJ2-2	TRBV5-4	CASSLGLNTGELFF	TGTGCCAGCAGCTTGGGTCTGAACACCGGGGAGCTGTTTTTT
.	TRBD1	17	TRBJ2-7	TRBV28	CASSPNPINRGHHEQYF	TGTGCCAGCAGTCCCAACCCGATAAACAGGGGGCATCACGAGCAGTACTTC
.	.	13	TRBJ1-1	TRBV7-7	CASSQSRDTEAFF	TGTGCCAGCAGCCAATCCAGGGACACTGAAGCTTTCTTT
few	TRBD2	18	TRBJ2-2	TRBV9	CASSVVLGTSADTGELFF	TGTGCCAGCAGCGTAGTGCTTGGGACTAGCGCCGACACCGGGGAGCTGTTTTTT
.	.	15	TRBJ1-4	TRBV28	CASSFPFSLNEKLFF	TGTGCCAGCAGTTTCCCCTTCAGTCTTAATGAAAAACTGTTTTTT
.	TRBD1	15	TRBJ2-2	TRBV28	CASSLWGQGTGELFF	TGTGCCAGCAGTTTATGGGGACAGGGGACCGGGGAGCTGTTTTTT
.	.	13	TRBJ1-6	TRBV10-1	CASNKLRDSPLHF	TGCGCCAGCAACAAACTCAGGGATTCACCCCTCCACTTT
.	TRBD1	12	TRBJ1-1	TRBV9	CASSARQGKAFF	TGTGCCAGCAGCGCTCGACAGGGGAAAGCTTTCTTT
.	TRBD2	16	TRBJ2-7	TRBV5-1	CASSLVAGAFTYEQYF	TGCGCCAGCAGCTTGGTGGCGGGAGCATTCACCTACGAGCAGTACTTC
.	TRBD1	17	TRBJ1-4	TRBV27	CASRSGTGGARNEKLFF	TGTGCCAGCAGATCCGGGACAGGGGGCGCGAGGAATGAAAAACTGTTTTTT
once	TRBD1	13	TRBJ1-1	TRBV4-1	CASSPRQGTEAFF	TGCGCCAGCAGCCCAAGACAGGGTACTGAAGCTTTCTTT
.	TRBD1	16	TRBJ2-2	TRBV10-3	CAISSQGARATGELFF	TGTGCCATCAGCTCACAGGGGGCGCGTGCCACCGGGGAGCTGTTTTTT
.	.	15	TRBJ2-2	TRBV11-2	CASSSLAGKTGELFF	TGTGCCAGCAGCTCGCTTGCAGGGAAGACCGGGGAGCTGTTTTTT
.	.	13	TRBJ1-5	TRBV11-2	CASSLDLNQPQHF	TGTGCCAGCAGCTTAGATCTAAATCAGCCCCAGCATTTT
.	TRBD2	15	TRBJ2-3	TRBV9	CASSRTSGAEPTQYF	TGTGCCAGCAGCCGCACTAGCGGGGCCGAACCTACGCAGTATTTT
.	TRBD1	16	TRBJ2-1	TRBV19	CASSLYRGSSYNEQFF	TGTGCCAGTAGTTTATACAGGGGAAGCTCCTACAATGAGCAGTTCTTC
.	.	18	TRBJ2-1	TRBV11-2	CASSLRPFGTNSYNEQFF	TGTGCCAGCAGCTTAAGACCCTTCGGGACAAACTCCTACAATGAGCAGTTCTTC
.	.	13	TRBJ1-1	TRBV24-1	CATSSTLNTEAFF	TGTGCCACCAGTTCAACATTGAACACTGAAGCTTTCTTT
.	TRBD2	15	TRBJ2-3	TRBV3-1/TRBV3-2	CASSKRGQSTDTQYF	TGTGCCAGCAGTAAGCGGGGGCAAAGCACAGATACGCAGTATTTT
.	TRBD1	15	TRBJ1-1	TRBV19	CASSIRTGRNTEAFF	TGTGCCAGTAGTATCCGGACAGGGCGAAATACTGAAGCTTTCTTT
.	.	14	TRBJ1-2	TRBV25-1	CASSVRAGNYGYTF	TGTGCCAGCAGTGTACGGGCGGGTAACTATGGCTACACCTTC
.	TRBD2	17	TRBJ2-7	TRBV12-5	CASIPLEEGLEDYEQYF	TGTGCTAGTATCCCTCTGGAAGAGGGACTAGAGGACTACGAGCAGTACTTC
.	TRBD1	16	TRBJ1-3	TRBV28	CASSPPGTGGLNTIYF	TGTGCCAGCAGTCCCCCCGGGACAGGGGGCCTCAACACCATATATTTT
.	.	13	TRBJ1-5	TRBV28	CASLAVSNQPQHF	TGTGCCAGCTTGGCCGTTAGCAATCAGCCCCAGCATTTT
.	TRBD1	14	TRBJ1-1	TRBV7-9	CASSLGQANTEAFF	TGTGCCAGCAGCTTGGGACAGGCCAACACTGAAGCTTTCTTT
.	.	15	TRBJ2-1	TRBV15	CATSGGLDSYNEQFF	TGTGCCACCAGCGGGGGCCTAGACTCCTACAATGAGCAGTTCTTC
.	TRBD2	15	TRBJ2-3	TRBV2	CASSELAGPAHTQYF	TGTGCCAGCAGTGAACTAGCGGGGCCCGCCCATACGCAGTATTTT
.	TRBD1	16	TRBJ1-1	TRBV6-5	CASSYSGGTGNTEAFF	TGTGCCAGCAGTTACTCAGGGGGGACAGGGAACACTGAAGCTTTCTTT
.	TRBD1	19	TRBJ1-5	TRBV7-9	CASSLTSTGEIGGNQPQHF	TGTGCCAGCAGCTTGACCTCGACAGGGGAAATTGGGGGGAACCAGCCCCAGCATTTT
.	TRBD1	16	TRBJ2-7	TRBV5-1	CASSSPNRGRSYEQYF	TGCGCCAGCAGTTCCCCTAACAGGGGGCGCTCCTACGAGCAGTACTTC
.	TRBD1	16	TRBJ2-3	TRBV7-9	CASSLLGTVSTDTQYF	TGTGCCAGCAGCTTGCTTGGGACAGTGAGCACAGATACGCAGTATTTT
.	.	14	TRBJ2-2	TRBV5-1	CASSGQLNTGELFF	TGCGCCAGCAGCGGACAGCTGAACACCGGGGAGCTGTTTTTT
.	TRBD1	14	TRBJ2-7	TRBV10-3	CAISTDRVPYEQYF	TGTGCCATCAGTACGGACAGGGTACCTTACGAGCAGTACTTC
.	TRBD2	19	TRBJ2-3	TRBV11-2	CASSLRSGTSGDSTDTQYF	TGTGCCAGCAGCTTACGCTCCGGGACTAGCGGAGATAGCACAGATACGCAGTATTTT
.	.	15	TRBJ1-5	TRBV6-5	CASSRTEYSNQPQHF	TGTGCCAGCAGTAGGACAGAATATAGCAATCAGCCCCAGCATTTT
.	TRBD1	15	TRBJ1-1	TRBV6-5	CASCPGTALNTEAFF	TGTGCCAGCTGTCCCGGGACAGCTTTGAACACTGAAGCTTTCTTT
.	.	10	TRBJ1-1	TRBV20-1	CSARKLEAFF	TGCAGTGCTAGAAAACTCGAAGCTTTCTTT
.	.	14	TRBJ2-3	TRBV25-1	CASSLLQGTDTQYF	TGTGCCAGCAGTCTCCTACAGGGTACAGATACGCAGTATTTT
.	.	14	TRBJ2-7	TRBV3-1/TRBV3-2	CASSQGTPGSEQYF	TGTGCCAGCAGCCAAGGTACCCCAGGGTCCGAGCAGTACTTC
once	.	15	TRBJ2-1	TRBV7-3	CASSLSGGSYNEQFF	TGTGCCAGCAGCTTATCGGGTGGGTCCTACAATGAGCAGTTCTTC
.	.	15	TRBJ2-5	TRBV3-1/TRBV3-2	CASSQGPGIKETQYF	TGTGCCAGCAGCCAAGGGCCAGGTATAAAAGAGACCCAGTACTTC
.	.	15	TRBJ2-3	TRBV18	CASSPPTIRTDTQYF	TGTGCCAGCTCACCACCAACTATTCGCACAGATACGCAGTATTTT
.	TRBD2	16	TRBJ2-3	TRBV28	CASSLSGLAGTDTQYF	TGTGCCAGCAGTTTATCGGGACTAGCGGGAACAGATACGCAGTATTTT
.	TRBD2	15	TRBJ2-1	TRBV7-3	CASSLGPGLPPPPFF	TGTGCCAGCAGCTTAGGCCCGGGACTACCACCACCCCCCTTCTTC
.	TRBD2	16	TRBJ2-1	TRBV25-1	CASSEGEAGGYNEQFF	TGTGCCAGCAGTGAAGGGGAGGCGGGAGGTTACAATGAGCAGTTCTTC
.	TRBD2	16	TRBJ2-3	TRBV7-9	CASSPRTSGETDTQYF	TGTGCCAGCAGCCCGCGGACTAGCGGGGAAACAGATACGCAGTATTTT